What follows are 27 T cell receptor beta chains derived from one specimen sequenced in a study of brain T cells in children with intractable seizures. Profiled with immunoSEQ multiplex PCR; TCRdb holds only in-frame clones, not every one. The profile shows under 400,000 clones, over 90% of them singletons. Noted time point: blood from clinic visit 5 months post-surgery; TSC patient then seizure free. The sample was peripheral blood, taken roughly 5 months after surgery. These receptors were taken from a boy in the first two years of life with tuberous sclerosis and intractable seizures.

The chain employs TRBV5-1 and TRBJ1-6, with TRBD1 identical over 8 bases. The CDR3 runs to 14 residues. V was pared by 0 bases and J by 8 bases, with 1 base of the junction left unmatched. The germline V gene has CDR1 SGHRS and CDR2 YFSETQ. CDR3 region: CASSLVDRDSPLHF. CDR3 DNA sequence: TGCGCCAGCAGCTTGGTGGACAGGGATTCACCCCTCCACTTT.

V gene TRBV19 combines with J gene TRBJ2-3, with TRBD2 matching 9 bases. The CDR3 has 14 residues. Trimming took 8 bases from V and 4 from J; bases not matched to a gene: 7. Germline-derived CDR1 and CDR2 are LNHDA and SQIVND (reference sequence). The CDR3 sequence: CASRDSGGPDTQYF. The CDR3 DNA sequence: TGTGCCAGTCGGGATAGCGGGGGTCCAGATACGCAGTATTTT.

The gene calls are TRBV14 and TRBJ1-3; no definite D call. The CDR3 totals 16 residues. Trimming left V 5 bases short and J 2 bases short, with 16 bases between. The germline gives CDR1 SGHDN, CDR2 FVKESK. In nucleotides, the CDR3 is TGTGCCAGCAGCGCGCCGGGCCCGTCTACTGGAAACACCATATATTTT. Amino acid sequence: CASSAPGPSTGNTIYF.

V is TRBV6-5 and J is TRBJ2-7; 8 positions match TRBD1. The V gene's germline CDR1 is MNHEY and CDR2 SVGAGI. The CDR3 consists of 15 residues. With V trimmed by 2 bases and J by 2 bases, 5 bases remained unmatched. The CDR3 bases are TGTGCCAGCAGTTACCGGGGACAGGCTGCCTACGAGCAGTACTTC. As protein: CASSYRGQAAYEQYF.

V usage is TRBV5-1 and J usage is TRBJ2-1; the D gene is possibly TRBD2 (6 bases). The V end was cut by 4 bases, the J end by 5 bases, with 16 bases between. Germline values: CDR1 SGHRS, CDR2 YFSETQ. CDR3 length: 15 residues. In nucleotides, the CDR3 is TGCGCCAGCAGCCCCTACCCTTCGGGGGACAATGAGCAGTTCTTC. It specifies CASSPYPSGDNEQFF. Complete variable domain (other parts from reference TRBV5-1 and TRBJ2-1): KAGVTQTPRYLIKTRGQQVTLSCSPISGHRSVSWYQQTPGQGLQFLFEYFSETQRNKGNFPGRFSGRQFSNSRSEMNVSTLELGDSALYLCASSPYPSGDNEQFFGPGTRLTVL.

The genes are TRBV12-3 or TRBV12-4 and TRBJ1-1; no definite D call. V was pared by 3 bases and J by 3 bases, with 5 bases between. The CDR3 is made up of 12 amino acids. The CDR3 reads CASSFPYTEAFF. DNA of the CDR3: TGTGCCAGCAGTTTCCCTTACACTGAAGCTTTCTTT.

This clone was seen only once. The gene calls are TRBV6-5 and TRBJ1-2, with a tentative D call TRBD1 (6 bases). The germline V and J ends were trimmed by 2 bases and 7 bases, with 20 bases remaining between them. CDR3 length: 16 amino acids. Germline V gene sequence: CDR1 MNHEY, CDR2 SVGAGI. This chain's CDR3 is CASSYLTGRQVGGYTF. In nucleotides, the CDR3 is TGTGCCAGCAGTTACCTGACAGGTCGCCAGGTGGGTGGCTACACCTTC.

The V and J genes are TRBV21-1 and TRBJ2-1; TRBD1 was called by the table and not checked on the DNA. TRBV21-1 is deemed a pseudogene. CDR3 length: 15 residues. The CDR3 DNA sequence: TGTGCCAGCAGCAAAAAGGTGGGGACAGACAATGAGCAGTTCTTC. It codes for CASSKKVGTDNEQFF.

The rearrangement links TRBV24-1 to TRBJ2-3; the D is unclear. V lost 8 bases to trimming and J lost 5 bases, with 13 bases between them. The CDR3 sequence is 13 residues long. Germline CDR1 is KGHDR and CDR2 is SFDVKD. CDR3 nucleotides: TGTGCCACCACTAGGGCAGGAGAAGATACGCAGTATTTT. Translation: CATTRAGEDTQYF.

The V and J genes are TRBV6-5 and TRBJ1-5; possibly TRBD1 for D (6 bases). This CDR3 comprises 14 residues. Germline V gene lookup returns CDR1 MNHEY and CDR2 SVGAGI. V was clipped by 4 bases and J by 5 bases, with 12 bases between them. CDR3 protein: CASSSQGFDQPQHF. Here the CDR3 DNA reads TGTGCCAGCAGTTCACAGGGTTTCGATCAGCCCCAGCATTTT.

This clone occurred once. The chain recombines TRBV6-5 with TRBJ2-7, with TRBD1 as a possible D gene (5 bases). Looked up from germline, CDR1 is MNHEY and CDR2 is SVGAGI. CDR3 size: 11 residues. Deletions cut 6 bases from V and 7 bases from J, with 10 bases between. CDR3 coding DNA: TGTGCCAGCAGGAAGAGACAGGAGCAGTACTTC. Amino acid sequence: CASRKRQEQYF.

The CDR3 reads CASRPGLVIDEQFF. The DNA of the CDR3 is TGTGCCAGCCGACCGGGACTAGTTATAGATGAGCAGTTCTTC. This sequence joins TRBV6-5 and TRBJ2-1; 8 bases are a match to TRBD2. Losses at the gene ends were 8 bases for V and 8 bases for J; bases not matched to a gene: 11. CDR1 MNHEY and CDR2 SVGAGI come from the germline V gene. This CDR3 has 14 residues.

This chain joins TRBV18 and TRBJ2-7; TRBD1 might be the D (6 bases). Germline V lookup: CDR1 KGHSH, CDR2 LQKENI. This CDR3 has 14 amino acids. V shed 3 bases and J shed 2 bases, with 11 bases lying between them. The DNA for the CDR3 is TGTGCCAGCTCACCCGGGACACAGACCTACGAGCAGTACTTC. Its protein is CASSPGTQTYEQYF.

The rearrangement joins TRBV6-4 to TRBJ1-2; D is possibly TRBD1 (6 bases). The CDR3 sequence is 15 residues long. V lost 0 bases to trimming and J lost 4 bases, with 12 bases between them. Germline lookup yields CDR1 MRHNA and CDR2 SNTAGT. The CDR3 DNA is TGTGCCAGCAGTGACTCGCGGGGGCCTAGCTATGGCTACACCTTC. The encoded protein is CASSDSRGPSYGYTF.

As for this clone: At the DNA level, this CDR3 is encoded by other sequences in the same sample as well. The rearrangement uses TRBV7-8 and TRBJ1-1; D gene uncertain. V dropped 1 base and J dropped 2 bases, with 5 bases sitting between them. The CDR3 sequence is 13 residues long. CDR1 SGHVS and CDR2 FQNEAQ come from the germline V gene. Here the CDR3 DNA reads TGTGCCAGCAGCTTAGAGGGAAACACTGAAGCTTTCTTT. It yields the protein CASSLEGNTEAFF.

The chain carries TRBV7-2 and TRBJ2-1; 9 bases match TRBD2. The germline V gene has CDR1 SGHTA and CDR2 FQGNSA. The CDR3 loop spans 16 amino acids. J gave up 8 bases and V 0 bases, and 8 bases lay outside the gene matches. The CDR3 region is CASSLAPSGIGDEQFF. The CDR3 DNA reads TGTGCCAGCAGCTTAGCCCCTAGCGGGATTGGTGATGAGCAGTTCTTC.

This clone was seen a single time. The V call is TRBV7-8, the J call TRBJ1-1; tentative D call: TRBD1 (6 bases). CDR3 length equals 15 residues. The germline V gene encodes CDR1 SGHVS and CDR2 FQNEAQ. V was cut by 1 base and J by 4 bases, with 13 bases left in between. CDR3 protein: CASSLGFQGTTEAFF. Written as DNA, the CDR3 is TGTGCCAGCAGCTTAGGTTTTCAGGGGACCACTGAAGCTTTCTTT.

This chain connects TRBV9 to TRBJ2-7; TRBD1 is a possible D gene (6 bases). The CDR3 extends over 15 amino acids. V gave up 0 bases and J gave up 1 base, with 11 bases separating them. Germline V gene sequence: CDR1 SGDLS, CDR2 YYNGEE. CDR3 amino acids: CASSVGGRGSYEQYF. The CDR3 region has the DNA TGTGCCAGCAGCGTAGGAGGCAGGGGATCCTACGAGCAGTACTTC.

V gene TRBV24-1 combines with J gene TRBJ1-1; 8 nucleotides align to TRBD1. The CDR3 sequence is 14 residues long. V was clipped by 4 bases and J by 4 bases; unmatched bases: 4. CDR1 is KGHDR, CDR2 SFDVKD, per germline. CDR3 residues: CATSDDDRGTEAFF. CDR3 bases: TGTGCCACCAGTGACGACGACAGGGGCACTGAAGCTTTCTTT.

The rearrangement joins TRBV19 to TRBJ1-4, with 8 bases identical to TRBD1. Trimming cost V 3 bases and J 9 bases; bases outside gene matches: 9. The CDR3 runs 15 residues. Germline V gene lookup returns CDR1 LNHDA and CDR2 SQIVND (reference sequence). CDR3 bases: TGTGCCAGTAGTATCCGAGGACAGGGTCTCCAAAAACTGTTTTTT. Its protein product is CASSIRGQGLQKLFF.

The CDR3 DNA sequence: TGTGCCAGCAGTGACTCCCGGGACAGGCAGTTCTTC. It specifies CASSDSRDRQFF. V gene TRBV6-4 combines with J gene TRBJ2-1; 7 bases fit TRBD1. Germline V gene lookup returns CDR1 MRHNA and CDR2 SNTAGT. V shed 0 bases, J shed 12 bases, and the junction held 2 bases outside the gene matches. The CDR3 totals 12 residues.

The DNA for the CDR3 is TGTGCCAGCAGTTCGGGACGGGCTAACTATGGCTACACCTTC. Protein: CASSSGRANYGYTF. This chain uses TRBV2 with TRBJ1-2; tentatively, D is TRBD1 (5 bases). This CDR3 contains 14 residues. Germline V gene lookup returns CDR1 SNHLY and CDR2 FYNNEI. V was pared by 5 bases and J by 0 bases, with 10 bases between. Full variable domain (outside the CDR3, taken from reference TRBV2 and TRBJ1-2): EPEVTQTPSHQVTQMGQEVILRCVPISNHLYFYWYRQILGQKVEFLVSFYNNEISEKSEIFDDQFSVERPDGSNFTLKIRSTKLEDSAMYFCASSSGRANYGYTFGSGTRLTVV.

The chain joins TRBV27 to TRBJ1-1; 9 nucleotides match TRBD1. This CDR3 is 14 amino acids long. Germline CDR1 reads MNHEY; CDR2 reads SMNVEV (reference sequence). V was clipped by 6 bases and J by 1 base; unmatched bases: 3. The CDR3 region is CASSQTGGNTEAFF. The CDR3 DNA reads as TGTGCCAGCAGCCAGACAGGGGGGAACACTGAAGCTTTCTTT.

This rearrangement joins TRBV6-5 to TRBJ1-5, with D maybe TRBD1 (6 bases). The V end lost 6 bases, the J end lost 6 bases, and 15 bases lay between the germline ends. Germline CDR1 reads MNHEY; CDR2 reads SVGAGI. CDR3 length: 14 amino acids. The CDR3 loop reads CASSLGAGLQPQHF. CDR3 sequence (DNA): TGTGCCAGCAGCCTGGGGGCAGGGCTTCAGCCCCAGCATTTT.

V is TRBV7-9 and J is TRBJ1-1; D is perhaps TRBD1 (5 bases). V lost 1 base and J lost 8, with 20 bases in between. CDR3 length equals 16 residues. Germline values: CDR1 SEHNR, CDR2 FQNEAQ (reference sequence). CDR3 DNA sequence: TGTGCCAGCAGCTTAGGGGTGAGGGGCGGCTTAGCCGAAGCTTTCTTT. It specifies CASSLGVRGGLAEAFF.

V and J are TRBV30 and TRBJ2-7; D could derive from TRBD1 or TRBD2 (6 bases each). Trimming took off 1 base at V and 6 bases at J, with 10 bases between the two ends. The CDR3 is made up of 12 amino acids. Per germline, CDR1 GTSNPN and CDR2 SVGIG (reference sequence). For the CDR3, the DNA is TGTGCCTGGAGTGGCGGAGGGGGCGAGCAGTACTTC. Residues: CAWSGGGGEQYF.

J is TRBJ1-1 and V is TRBV29-1, with 8 bases that match TRBD1. With V trimmed by 8 bases and J by 4 bases, 6 bases remained unmatched. The CDR3 covers 12 residues. Germline values: CDR1 SQVTM, CDR2 ANQGSEA. CDR3 in DNA: TGCAGCTCTCGGACAGGGCTCACTGAAGCTTTCTTT. Translated, it gives CSSRTGLTEAFF. Full variable domain (rest looked up from reference TRBV29-1 and TRBJ1-1): SAVISQKPSRDICQRGTSLTIQCQVDSQVTMMFWYRQQPGQSLTLIATANQGSEATYESGFVIDKFPISRPNLTFSTLTVSNMSPEDSSIYLCSSRTGLTEAFFGQGTRLTVV.